This paragraph covers one T cell receptor (beta chain) sequence. The antigen remains undetermined. V was clipped by 3 bases and J by 3 bases; unmatched bases: 7. Germline CDR1 reads GTSNPN; CDR2 reads SVGIG (reference sequence). This CDR3 spans 14 amino acids. The data originate from a study of shared clonotypes between healthy human individuals. Study details: Three plates each covered CD4 naive and memory; CD8 naive two, CD8 memory one.

Sorted subsets were amplified in replicate PCRs using around 0.2 ug DNA, 32,000 or so T cell genomes. Produced via immunoSEQ multiplex PCR; TCRdb's table is partial and in-frame only. This table has millions of clones, around 95% appearing once. Study-wide points: Compared with memory subsets, naive subsets generally had larger estimated richness. The generation probabilities recorded for non-shared clonotypes fell below those of clonotypes shared by all four donors.

The source material was naive CD4+ T cells sorted from blood. As to subset: CD45RA+ positively selected. The chain has TRBV30 and TRBJ1-2; TRBD1 matches at 7 bases. The receptor was isolated from a man aged 18 to 30 in good health. For the CDR3, the DNA is TGTGCCTGGAGGGGGGACAGCCCGGACTATGGCTACACCTTC. This sequence encodes CAWRGDSPDYGYTF.